The 17 T cell receptor beta chains below were found in one sample sequenced in a study of T cell responses to AZD1222 COVID-19 vaccine. The table came from immunoSEQ multiplex PCR; TCRdb's copy has only in-frame clones and leaves some out. Of 160,000 or so clones in the sample, about nine tenths were seen once. This specimen was peripheral blood, taken on day 0 of AZD1222 vaccination. These receptors originate from an adult in good health.

The chain has TRBV7-3 and TRBJ2-2; no reliable D call. Trimming left V 8 bases short and J 1 base short, with 8 bases between. The germline V gene has CDR1 SGHTA and CDR2 FQGTGA. The CDR3 length is 13 residues. CDR3 nucleotides: TGTGCCAGCGAGCAGGAGAACACCGGGGAGCTGTTTTTT. It translates to CASEQENTGELFF.

The chain has TRBV29-1 and TRBJ2-3; 8 bases match TRBD2. Unmatched junction bases numbered 10, after V lost 8 bases and J lost 6 bases. CDR3 length equals 13 residues. Looked up from germline, CDR1 is SQVTM and CDR2 is ANQGSEA. In DNA, the CDR3 is TGCAGCTCCGAGGCGGGGGGCGGGGATACGCAGTATTTT. This sequence encodes CSSEAGGGDTQYF.

This clone was counted once. This sequence joins TRBV7-3 and TRBJ1-1; D call uncertain. CDR1 is SGHTA and CDR2 is FQGTGA in the germline V gene. CDR3 length equals 13 residues. Trimming took off 1 base at V and 5 bases at J, with 8 bases between the two ends. The CDR3 is CASSLNWQTEAFF. The CDR3 DNA reads as TGTGCCAGCAGCTTAAATTGGCAGACTGAAGCTTTCTTT.

This clone was seen once. The chain has TRBV28 and TRBJ1-1; D call uncertain. The CDR3 is 14 amino acids. Trimming took 6 bases from V and 3 from J, leaving 14 bases between them. Germline CDR1 MDHEN, CDR2 SYDVKM. The CDR3 protein is CASSPQSPDTEAFF. The CDR3 DNA reads as TGTGCCAGCAGCCCCCAGTCCCCGGACACTGAAGCTTTCTTT.

This chain links TRBV5-1 with TRBJ2-1; D is unclear. The length of the CDR3 is 14 residues. Looked up from germline, CDR1 is SGHRS and CDR2 is YFSETQ. V was trimmed by 0 bases and J by 2 bases, leaving 6 bases between them. The DNA for the CDR3 is TGCGCCAGCAGCTTGGCCCAGCCCTACAATGAGCAGTTCTTC. Residues: CASSLAQPYNEQFF.

The chain employs TRBV9 and TRBJ1-1; 10 bases are a match to TRBD1. This CDR3 contains 16 residues. Germline V lookup: CDR1 SGDLS, CDR2 YYNGEE. V was pared by 4 bases and J by 7 bases, with 13 bases of the junction left unmatched. The CDR3 protein is CASSPRDRGRTDEAFF. The CDR3 nucleotides are TGTGCCAGCAGCCCCCGGGACAGGGGACGGACGGATGAAGCTTTCTTT.

V is TRBV24-1 and J is TRBJ2-1; 8 bases are shared with TRBD1. V shed 0 bases and J 13 bases; nucleotides not matched to a gene: 16. The CDR3 has 17 amino acids. Germline V gene data show CDR1 as KGHDR and CDR2 as SFDVKD. The CDR3 nucleotides are TGTGCCACCAGTGATTTGTCTTTACAGGGGGGAAGGAGAAGACAGTTCTTC. As protein: CATSDLSLQGGRRRQFF.

This rearrangement joins TRBV28 to TRBJ1-2, with a tentative D call TRBD1 (6 bases). V lost 5 bases and J lost 8, with 18 bases in between. Per germline, CDR1 MDHEN and CDR2 SYDVKM. The CDR3 loop spans 14 amino acids. The CDR3 DNA reads as TGTGCCAGCAGTCCCCAAGAAGGGGGACGGGGCTACACCTTC. Translating gives CASSPQEGGRGYTF.

The V call is TRBV15, the J call TRBJ1-3; D unresolved. V lost 8 bases, J lost 1 base, and 12 bases lay in between. Germline assignment: CDR1 LNHNV and CDR2 YYDKDF (reference sequence). The CDR3 contains 14 residues. In DNA form, the CDR3 reads TGTGCCACCTCGTTTGGAGGTTCTGGAAACACCATATATTTT. This gives the protein CATSFGGSGNTIYF. Looking up the rest from reference TRBV15 and TRBJ1-3 gives the full variable domain: DAMVIQNPRYQVTQFGKPVTLSCSQTLNHNVMYWYQQKSSQAPKLLFHYYDKDFNNEADTPDNFQSRRPNTSFCFLDIRSPGLGDTAMYLCATSFGGSGNTIYFGEGSWLTVV.

The chain is built from TRBV6-5 and TRBJ1-1; possible D gene TRBD1, 6 bases. The ends were cut back, 5 bases at V and 5 bases at J, with 12 bases in the middle. CDR1 and CDR2 (germline): MNHEY, SVGAGI. The CDR3 runs to 13 residues. The CDR3, as DNA: TGTGCCAGCAGTCTGACAGGCTGGACTGAAGCTTTCTTT. It is translated as CASSLTGWTEAFF.

The gene calls are TRBV19 and TRBJ2-5; 10 bases agree with TRBD2. The germline gives CDR1 LNHDA, CDR2 SQIVND (reference sequence). The CDR3 totals 16 residues. Trimming took 5 bases from V and 7 from J; bases not matched to a gene: 13. In DNA form, the CDR3 reads TGTGCCAGTAGTCGTCCTGGAGCGGGGGGGCCAGGGACCCAGTACTTC. Its protein is CASSRPGAGGPGTQYF.

The chain recombines TRBV27 with TRBJ1-4; TRBD1 aligns across 8 bases. The germline gives CDR1 MNHEY, CDR2 SMNVEV (reference sequence). Losses at the gene ends were 5 bases for V and 4 bases for J; bases not matched to a gene: 6. The CDR3 is 15 residues long. CDR3 loop: CASSPRQGINEKLFF. For the CDR3, the DNA is TGTGCCAGCAGTCCCAGACAGGGGATTAATGAAAAACTGTTTTTT.

This clone was seen only once. The V and J genes are TRBV24-1 and TRBJ1-3; D might be TRBD1 (5 bases). CDR3 length equals 16 residues. Germline V gives CDR1 KGHDR, CDR2 SFDVKD. The V and J ends lost 4 bases and 0 bases respectively, with 12 bases between them. The CDR3 loop reads CATSDPDRDSGNTIYF. The CDR3 region has the DNA TGTGCCACCAGTGACCCCGACAGAGACTCTGGAAACACCATATATTTT.

This chain uses TRBV19 with TRBJ1-3; perhaps TRBD1 as D (6 bases). Deletions cut 8 bases from V and 0 bases from J, with 17 bases between. The CDR3 contains 16 residues. Germline CDR1 reads LNHDA; CDR2 reads SQIVND (reference sequence). CDR3 residues: CASGRTDSSSGNTIYF. Here the CDR3 DNA reads TGTGCCAGTGGACGGACAGATTCGAGCTCTGGAAACACCATATATTTT.

The rearrangement uses TRBV7-2 and TRBJ2-3, with TRBD2 identical over 9 bases. V gave up 5 bases and J gave up 2 bases; unmatched junction bases: 2. CDR1 SGHTA and CDR2 FQGNSA come from the germline V gene. The CDR3 is made up of 14 amino acids. The CDR3 loop reads CASSPGLATDTQYF. CDR3 in DNA: TGTGCCAGCAGCCCGGGACTAGCCACAGATACGCAGTATTTT. The variable domain in full, with the rest retrieved from reference TRBV7-2 and TRBJ2-3, is GAGVSQSPSNKVTEKGKDVELRCDPISGHTALYWYRQSLGQGLEFLIYFQGNSAPDKSGLPSDRFSAERTGGSVSTLTIQRTQQEDSAVYLCASSPGLATDTQYFGPGTRLTVL.

The genes are TRBV2 and TRBJ2-1; no clear D. Deletions cut 4 bases from V and 0 bases from J, with 7 bases between. The CDR3 has 14 residues. The V gene's germline CDR1 is SNHLY and CDR2 FYNNEI. CDR3 nucleotide sequence: TGTGCCAGCAGTGGGGTGGGCTCCTACAATGAGCAGTTCTTC. Its translation: CASSGVGSYNEQFF.

The V and J genes are TRBV4-1 and TRBJ2-7; D might be TRBD2 (7 bases). Germline V lookup: CDR1 MGHRA, CDR2 YSYEKL. The CDR3 totals 15 residues. Trimming shortened V by 2 bases and J by 6 bases, and 17 bases separated the two germline ends. In DNA, the CDR3 is TGCGCCAGCAGCCAATTCCTTGCGGGGGCTCGCGAGCAGTACTTC. This translates into CASSQFLAGAREQYF.